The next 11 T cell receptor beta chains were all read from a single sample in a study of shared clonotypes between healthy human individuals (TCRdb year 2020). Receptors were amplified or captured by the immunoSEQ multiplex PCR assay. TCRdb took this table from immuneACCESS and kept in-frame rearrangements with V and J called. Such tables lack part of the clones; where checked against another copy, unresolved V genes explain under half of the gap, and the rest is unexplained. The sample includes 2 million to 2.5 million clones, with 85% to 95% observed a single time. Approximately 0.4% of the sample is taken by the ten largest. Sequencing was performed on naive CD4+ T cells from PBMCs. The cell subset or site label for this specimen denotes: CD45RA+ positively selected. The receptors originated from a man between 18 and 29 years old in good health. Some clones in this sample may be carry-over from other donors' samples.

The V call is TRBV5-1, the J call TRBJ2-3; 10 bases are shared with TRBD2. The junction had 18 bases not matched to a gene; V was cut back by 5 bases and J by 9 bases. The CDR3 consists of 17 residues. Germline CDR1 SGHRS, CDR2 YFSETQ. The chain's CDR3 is CASRFSSGGSSGKTQYF. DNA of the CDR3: TGCGCCAGCAGGTTCTCTAGCGGGGGTTCGTCGGGGAAGACGCAGTATTTT. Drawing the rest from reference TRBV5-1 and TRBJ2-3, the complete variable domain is KAGVTQTPRYLIKTRGQQVTLSCSPISGHRSVSWYQQTPGQGLQFLFEYFSETQRNKGNFPGRFSGRQFSNSRSEMNVSTLELGDSALYLCASRFSSGGSSGKTQYFGPGTRLTVL.

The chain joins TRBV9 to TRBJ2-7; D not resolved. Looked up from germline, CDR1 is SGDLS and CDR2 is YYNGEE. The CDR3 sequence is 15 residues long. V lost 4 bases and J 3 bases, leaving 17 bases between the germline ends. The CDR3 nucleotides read TGTGCCAGCAGCCCACTCGGGTCCCCTTACTACGAGCAGTACTTC. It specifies CASSPLGSPYYEQYF.

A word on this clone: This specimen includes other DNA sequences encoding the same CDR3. CDR3 in DNA: TGCAGCGTTGGTGTTAGCACAGATACGCAGTATTTT. It yields the protein CSVGVSTDTQYF. The genes are TRBV29-1 and TRBJ2-3; no definite D call. Trimming left V 4 bases short and J 0 bases short, with 5 bases between. Germline CDR1 reads SQVTM; CDR2 reads ANQGSEA. This CDR3 has 12 residues.

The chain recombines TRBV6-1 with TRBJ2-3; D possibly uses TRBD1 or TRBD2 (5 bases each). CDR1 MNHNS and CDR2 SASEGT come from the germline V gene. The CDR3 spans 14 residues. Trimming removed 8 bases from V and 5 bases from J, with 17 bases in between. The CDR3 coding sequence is TGTGCCAGCGACCGGGACCCCGGGCAAGATACGCAGTATTTT. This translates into CASDRDPGQDTQYF.

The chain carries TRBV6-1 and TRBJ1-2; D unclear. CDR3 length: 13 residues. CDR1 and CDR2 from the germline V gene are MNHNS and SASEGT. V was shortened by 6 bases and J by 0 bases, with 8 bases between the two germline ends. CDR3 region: CASRGSANYGYTF. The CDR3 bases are TGTGCCAGCAGGGGGTCCGCTAACTATGGCTACACCTTC.

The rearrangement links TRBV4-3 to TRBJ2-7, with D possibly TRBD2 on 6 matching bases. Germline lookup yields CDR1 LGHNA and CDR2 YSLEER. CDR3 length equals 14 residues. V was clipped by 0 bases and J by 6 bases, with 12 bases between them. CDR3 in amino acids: CASSQDWGEVEQYF. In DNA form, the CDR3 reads TGCGCCAGCAGCCAAGATTGGGGGGAGGTCGAGCAGTACTTC.

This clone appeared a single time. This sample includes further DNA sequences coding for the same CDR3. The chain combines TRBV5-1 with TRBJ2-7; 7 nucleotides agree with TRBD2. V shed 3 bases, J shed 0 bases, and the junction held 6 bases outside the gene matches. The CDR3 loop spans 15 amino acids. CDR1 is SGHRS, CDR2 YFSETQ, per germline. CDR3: CASSWGGASSYEQYF. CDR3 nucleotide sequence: TGCGCCAGCAGCTGGGGGGGAGCATCCTCCTACGAGCAGTACTTC.

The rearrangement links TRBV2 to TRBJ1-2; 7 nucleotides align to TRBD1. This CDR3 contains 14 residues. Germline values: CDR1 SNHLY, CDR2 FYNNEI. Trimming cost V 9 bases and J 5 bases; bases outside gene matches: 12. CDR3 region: CASTTGTDFYGYTF. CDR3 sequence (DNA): TGTGCCAGTACGACCGGGACAGATTTTTATGGCTACACCTTC.

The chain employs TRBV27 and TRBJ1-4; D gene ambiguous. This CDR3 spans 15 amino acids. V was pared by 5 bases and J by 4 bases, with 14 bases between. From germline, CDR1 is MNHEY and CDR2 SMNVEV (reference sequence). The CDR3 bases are TGTGCCAGCAGTACGTGGACTGCAAGTAATGAAAAACTGTTTTTT. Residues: CASSTWTASNEKLFF.

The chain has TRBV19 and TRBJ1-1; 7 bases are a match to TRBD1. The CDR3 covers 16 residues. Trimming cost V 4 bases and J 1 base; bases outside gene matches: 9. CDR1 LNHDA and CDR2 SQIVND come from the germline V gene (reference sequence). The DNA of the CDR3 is TGTGCCAGTAGTACCAGACAGGGATTGAGGAACACTGAAGCTTTCTTT. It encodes CASSTRQGLRNTEAFF.

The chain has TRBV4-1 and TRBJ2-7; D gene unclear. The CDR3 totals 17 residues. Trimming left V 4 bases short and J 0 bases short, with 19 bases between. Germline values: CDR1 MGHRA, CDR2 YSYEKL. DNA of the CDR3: TGCGCCAGCAGCCGAAGTACCAATCCGGGCAACTCCTACGAGCAGTACTTC. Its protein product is CASSRSTNPGNSYEQYF.